These 13 T cell receptor beta chains were all obtained from the same sample, sequenced in a study of Graves' ophthalmopathy and Graves' hyperthyroidism. RNA transcripts provided the template for amplifying TCR beta CDR3 regions. HTBI primers were used in a first-round RT-PCR, which preceded a second-round multiplex PCR. TCRdb independently ran MiXCR on the multiplex PCR reads; one entry per CDR3 protein. Among around 600,000 distinct CDR3 sequences listed, more than 40% were seen once. The specimen sequenced was peripheral blood. These receptors were collected from an adult man with Graves' ophthalmopathy.

The rearrangement links TRBV2 to TRBJ2-2; no clear D gene. Germline CDR1 is SNHLY and CDR2 is FYNNEI. This CDR3 spans 12 amino acids. Deletions cut 8 bases from V and 6 bases from J, with 10 bases between. For the CDR3, the DNA is TGTGCCAGCGTAGAAGGGTCCGGGGAGCTGTTTTTT. Translated: CASVEGSGELFF.

This clonotype was found many times. The chain recombines TRBV20-1 with TRBJ1-5; 7 bases agree with TRBD1. Germline V lookup: CDR1 DFQATT, CDR2 SNEGSKA (reference sequence). The CDR3 has 14 amino acids. Trimming cost V 6 bases and J 5 bases; bases outside gene matches: 10. DNA for the CDR3: TGCAGTGCACCTACGACAGGGTCGGATCAGCCCCAGCATTTT. Its translation: CSAPTTGSDQPQHF.

Notes on this clonotype: One end of the junction fails to match germline, which may point to a read error. This rearrangement joins TRBV29-1 to TRBJ2-7; D is possibly TRBD1 or TRBD2 (5 bases each). The CDR3 contains 13 residues. The germline V gene encodes CDR1 SQVTM and CDR2 ANQGSEA. The CDR3 here is CSVEGDSVCELYF. The CDR3 nucleotides read TGCAGCGTTGAGGGGGATTCGGTCTGCGAGCTGTACTTC.

This clonotype has a count of ten or more. The CDR3 nucleotides read TGTGCCAGCAGACCCGCCAGCCGCGGGGGAGGCTACGAGCAGTACTTC. This encodes CASRPASRGGGYEQYF. The chain combines TRBV10-3 with TRBJ2-7; 7 bases match TRBD2. In germline, CDR1 is ENHRY, CDR2 SYGVKD. This CDR3 has 16 amino acids. The V gene end was trimmed by 10 bases and the J gene end by 3 bases; junction bases not matched to a gene: 18.

This sequence joins TRBV9 and TRBJ1-2, with 11 bases lining up with TRBD1. Germline CDR1 reads SGDLS; CDR2 reads YYNGEE. V lost 4 bases to trimming and J lost 6 bases; unmatched junction nucleotides: 8. This CDR3 is 15 amino acids long. CDR3 protein: CASSPTGQGVNGYTF. DNA of the CDR3: TGTGCCAGCAGCCCTACGGGACAGGGGGTAAATGGCTACACCTTC.

This clonotype was seen a handful of times. This sequence joins TRBV20-1 and TRBJ2-5; a possible D gene is TRBD2 (5 bases). Trimming cost V 5 bases and J 1 base, with 20 bases left between them. The CDR3 is 16 residues long. The germline gives CDR1 DFQATT, CDR2 SNEGSKA (reference sequence). Here the CDR3 DNA reads TGCAGTGCTGCTAGGACCTCCGGGATCATCCAAGAGACCCAGTACTTC. Translating gives CSAARTSGIIQETQYF.

This clonotype was seen at least ten times. The chain joins TRBV7-3 to TRBJ2-7, with D possibly being TRBD1 (6 bases). The ends were cut back, 4 bases at V and 5 bases at J, with 12 bases in the middle. This CDR3 region has 13 residues. Germline V gene sequence: CDR1 SGHTA, CDR2 FQGTGA. The CDR3 coding sequence is TGTGCCAGCAGCTCAGGCGCAGGGGACGAGCAGTACTTC. Amino acids: CASSSGAGDEQYF.

This sequence joins TRBV7-9 and TRBJ1-1; TRBD1 agrees at 7 bases. J lost 6 bases, V lost 5 bases, and 18 bases had no gene match. CDR3 size: 17 residues. Germline V gene sequence: CDR1 SEHNR, CDR2 FQNEAQ (reference sequence). The CDR3 protein is CASSGTGDGGPGAEAFF. The CDR3 DNA reads TGTGCCAGCAGCGGAACAGGGGATGGGGGCCCTGGGGCTGAAGCTTTCTTT.

The rearrangement uses TRBV24-1 and TRBJ1-5; no firm D call. This CDR3 has 14 residues. V lost 12 bases, J lost 7 bases, and 21 bases lay in between. Germline V CDR1 and CDR2: KGHDR, SFDVKD. This CDR3 is CAASDFSVGQPQHF. As DNA, the CDR3 is TGTGCCGCTAGTGATTTTTCAGTTGGGCAGCCCCAGCATTTT.

As concerns this clonotype: It may be a read error: a sequence one base away is much more abundant. The V and J genes are TRBV7-9 and TRBJ2-2, with D perhaps being TRBD1 or TRBD2 (5 bases each). This CDR3 has 15 residues. Germline CDR1 and CDR2: SEHNR and FQNEAQ (reference sequence). V was pared by 5 bases and J by 3 bases, with 13 bases between. CDR3 in DNA: TGTGCCAGCAGCCTCCGGGACGCCGACACCGGGGAGCTGTTTTTT. This encodes CASSLRDADTGELFF.

The rearrangement links TRBV7-3 to TRBJ2-5; a weak D match, TRBD1 (5 bases). V was trimmed by 4 bases and J by 5 bases, leaving 17 bases between them. The germline CDR1 and CDR2 sequences are SGHTA and FQGTGA. The CDR3 is 15 amino acids. CDR3 sequence reads: CASSSDRVLGETQYF. In nucleotides, the CDR3 is TGTGCCAGCAGCTCTGACAGAGTTTTGGGCGAGACCCAGTACTTC.

Worth noting for this clonotype: One junction end does not reproduce the germline sequence, and a read error may be involved. The chain joins TRBV11-2 to TRBJ2-2, with 7 bases lining up with TRBD1. Per germline, CDR1 SGHAT and CDR2 FQNNGV. This CDR3 spans 14 amino acids. The CDR3 reads CASGLAGGTGELFF. The DNA of the CDR3 is TGTGCCAGCGGCTTAGCAGGGGGCACCGGGGAGCTGTTTTTT.

The genes are TRBV29-1 and TRBJ1-4; TRBD1 is a possible D gene (6 bases). The CDR3 is 15 amino acids. Germline V gives CDR1 SQVTM, CDR2 ANQGSEA. Trimming stripped 6 bases from V and 8 bases from J, with 22 bases between. The CDR3 here is CSVTNRGQTGEKLFF. Here the CDR3 DNA reads TGCAGCGTAACTAACCGCGGCCAAACAGGGGAAAAACTGTTTTTT.